The source of this TCR beta chain is a study of blood T cell repertoires in COVID-19. Study-wide context: The analysed material was cDNA or gDNA that came from T cells, B-cell-depleted T cells, or PBMCs.

The table came from immunoSEQ multiplex PCR; TCRdb's copy has only in-frame clones and leaves some out. The sample lists around 280,000 clones, around nine tenths occurring once. Losses at the gene ends were 6 bases for V and 8 bases for J; bases not matched to a gene: 7. CDR3 length: 13 amino acids. The germline V gene has CDR1 MNHEY and CDR2 SMNVEV (reference sequence). Participants were aged about 18 to 90 years, lived in about 26 US areas, and enrolled virtually. Each participant's cohort was designated according to participant-reported clinical history. All recovered Cohort 3 donors got two negative PCRs, got clearance, or saw symptom resolution.

This receptor was taken from a woman in her thirties or forties who had recovered from COVID-19. The sample taken for sequencing was PBMCs or T cells enriched from blood (not recorded which). This chain uses TRBV27 with TRBJ2-1; 7 bases align to TRBD1. The DNA of the CDR3 is TGTGCCAGCAGGAAATTACAGGGGTATGAGCAGTTCTTC. Protein product: CASRKLQGYEQFF.